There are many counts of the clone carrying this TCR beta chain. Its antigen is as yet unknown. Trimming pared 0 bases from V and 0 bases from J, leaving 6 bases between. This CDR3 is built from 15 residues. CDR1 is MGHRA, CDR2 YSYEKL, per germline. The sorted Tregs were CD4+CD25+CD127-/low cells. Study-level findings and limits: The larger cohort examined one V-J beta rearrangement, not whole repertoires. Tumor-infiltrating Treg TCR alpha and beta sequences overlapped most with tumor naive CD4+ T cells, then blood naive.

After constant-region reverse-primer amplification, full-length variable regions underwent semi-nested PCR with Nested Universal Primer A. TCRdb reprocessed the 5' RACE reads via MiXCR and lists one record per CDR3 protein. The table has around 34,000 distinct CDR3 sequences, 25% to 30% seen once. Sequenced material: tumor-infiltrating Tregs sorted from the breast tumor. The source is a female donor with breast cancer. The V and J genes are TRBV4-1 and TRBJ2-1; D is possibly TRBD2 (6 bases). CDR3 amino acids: CASSQEGGSYNEQFF. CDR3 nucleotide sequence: TGCGCCAGCAGCCAAGAGGGGGGCTCCTACAATGAGCAGTTCTTC.